These T cell receptor beta chains were read from a single sample in a study of T-cell reconstitution after alpha-beta-depleted transplantation in children. TCRdb ran MiXCR on the PCR reads and lists one entry per CDR3 protein. There are about 300,000 distinct CDR3 sequences in the sample; around a tenth occur only once, and 7.5% lies in the top ten. The sequenced sample was PBMCs, obtained before TCRalphabeta/CD19-depleted stem cell transplant. The receptor set was obtained from a boy younger than two with acute myeloid leukemia, due to receive a stem cell transplant. Both conserved end residues are part of each CDR3. The order of the fields is V gene, J gene, D gene, clone size, CDR3 DNA, CDR3 protein. D genes are given only for firm matches. Size is stated for part of the rows, as once, few or many counts, or as a class when the clone is expanded.

>TRBV2|TRBJ1-5|.|many
TGTGCCAGCAGACGCGACAGAGACTATAGCAATCAGCCCCAGCATTTT
CASRRDRDYSNQPQHF
>TRBV7-2|TRBJ1-2|.|many
TGTGCCAGCAGCCCGACGAGCGGGATCTCCCTCTACACCTTC
CASSPTSGISLYTF
>TRBV9|TRBJ1-3|.|many
TGTGCCAGCAGCGTAGAACCCAGGGTCGCGGGAAACACCATATATTTT
CASSVEPRVAGNTIYF
>TRBV4-3|TRBJ2-1|.|many
TGCGCCAGCAGCCAAGATTCGGGACTTCCCAATGAGCAGTTCTTC
CASSQDSGLPNEQFF
>TRBV7-3|TRBJ2-1|.|many
TGTGCCAGCAGCTTAATCGGGGGGCTTAACAATGAGCAGTTCTTC
CASSLIGGLNNEQFF
>TRBV20-1|TRBJ2-1|.|many
TGCAGTGCTAGAGATATGCTTTGGATAAATGAGCAGTTCTTC
CSARDMLWINEQFF
>TRBV12-3/TRBV12-4|TRBJ2-2|TRBD1|.
TGTGCCAGCAGTCCGACAGACAGGGGCCCCCCTTCCTCGAGGACCGGGGAGCTGTTTTTT
CASSPTDRGPPSSRTGELFF
>TRBV7-3|TRBJ1-2|.|few
TGTGCCAGCAGCTTAACCTGGACAGTGGGCCCACCCCGTGGCTACACCTTC
CASSLTWTVGPPRGYTF
>TRBV5-8|TRBJ1-1|.|many
TGTGCCAGCAGCTTGAGACAGGAGATTAACACTGAAGCTTTCTTT
CASSLRQEINTEAFF
>TRBV28|TRBJ1-2|.|many
TGTGCCAGCAGTTTTGACAGTACCTATGGCTACACCTTC
CASSFDSTYGYTF
>TRBV5-5|TRBJ2-2|.|many
TGTGCCAGCAGCTTGGTGGGAGGTACGAACACCGGGGAGCTGTTTTTT
CASSLVGGTNTGELFF
>TRBV28|TRBJ2-3|TRBD1|many
TGTGCCAGCACCCGGACAGGGGGCGCGGGAGATACGCAGTATTTT
CASTRTGGAGDTQYF
>TRBV10-2|TRBJ2-7|TRBD2|many
TGCGCCAGCAGTGACCCCTCCGGACTAGCGGGAAACTACGAGCAGTACTTC
CASSDPSGLAGNYEQYF
>TRBV7-3|TRBJ2-2|TRBD2|many
TGTGCCAGCAGCGAGGGACTAGCGGGTTTCACCGGGGAGCTGTTTTTT
CASSEGLAGFTGELFF
>TRBV12-3/TRBV12-4|TRBJ2-3|TRBD2|few
TGTGCCAGCAGGGGGGGACTAGCGGGGGGGTATACGCAGTATTTT
CASRGGLAGGYTQYF
>TRBV11-1|TRBJ2-5|TRBD2|few
TGTGCCAGCAGCTCGACCGGCGGGAGGGCTCAGGGAAGCGAGACCCAGTACTTC
CASSSTGGRAQGSETQYF
>TRBV15|TRBJ2-3|.|few
TGTGCCACCAGCAGAGATTGGGGGTTCTCTAGCACAGATACGCAGTATTTT
CATSRDWGFSSTDTQYF
>TRBV2|TRBJ2-3|TRBD2|.
TGTGCCTCTACTCGTTCTAGCGGGGGAACAGATACGCAGTATTTT
CASTRSSGGTDTQYF
>TRBV20-1|TRBJ2-7|.|many
TGCAGTGCTAGTTTGGCGCGGGGGCACTCCTACGAGCAGTACTTC
CSASLARGHSYEQYF
>TRBV5-1|TRBJ2-4|.|many
TGCGCCAGCAGCTTGAGGGGGGAAAACATTCAGTACTTC
CASSLRGENIQYF
>TRBV6-1|TRBJ1-6|.|many
TGTGCCAGCAGTGAATATCCTTCACCCCTCCACTTT
CASSEYPSPLHF
>TRBV6-5|TRBJ1-1|.|many
TGTGCCAGCAGCCCAAGAATGCGCAGCTTATTAACGAACACTGAAGCTTTCTTT
CASSPRMRSLLTNTEAFF
>TRBV29-1|TRBJ2-1|TRBD1|many
TGCAGCGTTGACCCTCCCGGGACAGTCAAAGTGAGGCACAATGAGCAGTTCTTC
CSVDPPGTVKVRHNEQFF
>TRBV20-1|TRBJ2-7|.|many
TGCAGTGCTAGAGGGGCTCAGGGGAGGGCCTACGAGCAGTACTTC
CSARGAQGRAYEQYF
>TRBV7-2|TRBJ1-5|TRBD1|many
TGTGCCAGCAGCTTAGTGGGACAGGGTAGCAATCAGCCCCAGCATTTT
CASSLVGQGSNQPQHF
>TRBV4-2|TRBJ2-1|.|many
TGTGCCAGCAGCCAAGATTTCAGACCTACGGACTACAATGAGCAGTTCTTC
CASSQDFRPTDYNEQFF
>TRBV7-2|TRBJ2-5|TRBD2|many
TGTGCCAGCAGCTTACAATCCCGCGGACTAGCGAGAGAGACCCAGTACTTC
CASSLQSRGLARETQYF
>TRBV19|TRBJ2-5|TRBD2|.
TGTGCCAGTAGTATTGATCGGGGACTAGTGCAGACCCAGTACTTC
CASSIDRGLVQTQYF
>TRBV29-1|TRBJ2-3|.|many
TGCAGCGTTTTTCCGGGACACCGCACAGATACGCAGTATTTT
CSVFPGHRTDTQYF